This TCR beta chain was profiled in a study of T cell changes during pregnancy in multiple sclerosis. Germline CDR1 reads LNHDA; CDR2 reads SQIVND (reference sequence). Trimming took 4 bases from V and 0 from J; bases not matched to a gene: 1. The CDR3 consists of 15 residues. Produced via immunoSEQ multiplex PCR; TCRdb's table is partial and in-frame only. This sample has 50,000 or so clones; 93% occur once, and the top ten carry around 2%. The source material was peripheral blood, sampled in the second trimester of pregnancy. V and J are TRBV19 and TRBJ2-1; TRBD2 matches 9 bases. This receptor was obtained from a female donor with multiple sclerosis, enrolled in a pregnancy study. The CDR3 DNA reads TGTGCCAGTAGTAGTAGCGGGAGCTCCTACAATGAGCAGTTCTTC. Residues: CASSSSGSSYNEQFF.